The clone carrying this T cell receptor (beta chain) was recorded only once. Its antigen remains unidentified. Only in-frame clones appear in the TCRdb table, and some are missing; sequencing was by immunoSEQ multiplex PCR. The table includes around 100,000 clones, around nine tenths detected once. Trimming removed 4 bases from V and 6 bases from J, with 22 bases in between. The germline V gene has CDR1 SGHDN and CDR2 FVKESK. The CDR3 is 17 residues long. This record comes from a study of OX40 agonist ivuxolimab in advanced cancers. As for the study in general: Each patient was given ivuxolimab into a vein every 2 weeks, at 0.01 to 10 mg/kg. Notes on the study in general: Blood T cells, both CD4+ and CD8+, expanded clonally by week 6 at 0.1 to 3.0 mg/kg.

Systemic immunosuppression or a history of autoimmune disease excluded patients. The TCR sequence derives from an adult with an advanced solid tumor such as melanoma, head and neck, liver or kidney cancer. The chain joins TRBV14 to TRBJ2-1, with D possibly TRBD2 on 5 matching bases. Sequencing was performed on CD4+ or CD8+ T cells sorted from blood, taken in a trial of the OX40 agonist ivuxolimab. The CDR3 DNA sequence: TGTGCCAGCAGCCCCTTAACCGGACCGGGGTGGGGCAATGAGCAGTTCTTC. It translates to CASSPLTGPGWGNEQFF.